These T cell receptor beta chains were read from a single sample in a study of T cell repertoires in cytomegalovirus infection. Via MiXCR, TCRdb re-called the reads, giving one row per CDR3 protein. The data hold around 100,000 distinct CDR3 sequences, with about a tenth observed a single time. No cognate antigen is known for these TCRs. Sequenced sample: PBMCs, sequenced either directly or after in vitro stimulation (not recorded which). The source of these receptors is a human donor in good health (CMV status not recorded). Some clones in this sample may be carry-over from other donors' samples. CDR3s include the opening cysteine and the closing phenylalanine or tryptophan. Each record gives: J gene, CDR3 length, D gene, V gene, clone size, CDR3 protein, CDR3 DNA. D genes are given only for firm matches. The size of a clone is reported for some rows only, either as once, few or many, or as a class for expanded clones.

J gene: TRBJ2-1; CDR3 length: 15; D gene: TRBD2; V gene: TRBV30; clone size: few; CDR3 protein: CAWSVPSGAYNEQFF; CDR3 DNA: TGTGCCTGGAGTGTACCAAGCGGGGCCTACAATGAGCAGTTCTTC
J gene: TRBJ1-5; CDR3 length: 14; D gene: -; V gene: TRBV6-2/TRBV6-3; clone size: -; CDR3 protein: CASSYGTRWGPQHF; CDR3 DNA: TGTGCCAGCAGTTATGGAACACGGTGGGGGCCCCAGCATTTT
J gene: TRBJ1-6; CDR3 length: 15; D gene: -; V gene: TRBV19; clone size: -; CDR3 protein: CATRAPRFGRSPLHF; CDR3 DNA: TGTGCCACCCGGGCACCACGGTTTGGGCGTTCACCCCTCCACTTT
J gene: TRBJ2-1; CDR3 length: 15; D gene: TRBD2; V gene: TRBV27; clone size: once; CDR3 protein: CASAPLAGEHNEQFF; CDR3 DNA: TGTGCCAGCGCACCACTAGCGGGAGAGCACAATGAGCAGTTCTTC
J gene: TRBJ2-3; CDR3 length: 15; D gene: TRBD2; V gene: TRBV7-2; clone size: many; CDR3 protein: CASSSGTSGGDTQYF; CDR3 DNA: TGTGCCAGCAGCTCCGGGACTAGCGGGGGAGATACGCAGTATTTT
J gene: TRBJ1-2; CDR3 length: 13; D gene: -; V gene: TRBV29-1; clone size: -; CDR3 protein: CSVGIQLNYGYTF; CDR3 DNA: TGCAGCGTAGGGATCCAGCTTAACTATGGCTACACCTTC
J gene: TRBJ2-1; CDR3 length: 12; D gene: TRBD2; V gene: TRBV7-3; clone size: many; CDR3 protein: CASSSGGNEQFF; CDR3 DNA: TGTGCCAGCAGCTCCGGGGGGAATGAGCAGTTCTTC
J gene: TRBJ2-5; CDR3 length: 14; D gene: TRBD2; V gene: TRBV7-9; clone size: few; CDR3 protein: CASSSQLAEETQYF; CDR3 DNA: TGTGCCAGCAGCTCCCAACTAGCGGAAGAGACCCAGTACTTC
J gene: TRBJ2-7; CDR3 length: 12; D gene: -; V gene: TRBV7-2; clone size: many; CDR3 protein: CASSFRRHEQYF; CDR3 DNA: TGTGCCAGCAGCTTTCGGCGCCACGAGCAGTACTTC
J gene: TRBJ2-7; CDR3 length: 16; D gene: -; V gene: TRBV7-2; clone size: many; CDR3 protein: CASSFEMAKSSYEQYF; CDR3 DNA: TGTGCCAGCAGCTTCGAGATGGCAAAAAGCTCCTACGAGCAGTACTTC
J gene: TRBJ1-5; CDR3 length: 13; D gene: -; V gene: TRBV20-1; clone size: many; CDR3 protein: CSAYRDSNQPQHF; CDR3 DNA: TGCAGTGCTTACAGGGATAGCAATCAGCCCCAGCATTTT
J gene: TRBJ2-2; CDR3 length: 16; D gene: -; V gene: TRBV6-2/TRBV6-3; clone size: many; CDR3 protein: CASSSLRGENTGELFF; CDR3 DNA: TGTGCCAGCAGTTCGCTCAGGGGAGAAAACACCGGGGAGCTGTTTTTT
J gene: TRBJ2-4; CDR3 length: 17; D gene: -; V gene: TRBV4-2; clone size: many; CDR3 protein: CASSQGIGVRAKNIQYF; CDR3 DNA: TGTGCCAGCAGCCAAGGAATAGGGGTGAGAGCCAAAAACATTCAGTACTTC
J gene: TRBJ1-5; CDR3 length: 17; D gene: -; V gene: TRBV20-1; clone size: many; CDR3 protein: CSASTPGPFGSNQPQHF; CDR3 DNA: TGCAGTGCTAGTACCCCGGGACCCTTCGGTAGCAATCAGCCCCAGCATTTT
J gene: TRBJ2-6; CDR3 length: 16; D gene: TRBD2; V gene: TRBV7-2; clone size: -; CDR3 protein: CASSGWGGGGANVLTF; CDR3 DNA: TGTGCCAGCAGCGGGTGGGGGGGAGGGGGGGCCAACGTCCTGACTTTC
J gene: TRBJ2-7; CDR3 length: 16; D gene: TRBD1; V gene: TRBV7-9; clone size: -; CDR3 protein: CASSPKGQGALYEQYF; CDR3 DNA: TGTGCCAGCAGCCCAAAGGGACAGGGGGCTCTCTACGAGCAGTACTTC
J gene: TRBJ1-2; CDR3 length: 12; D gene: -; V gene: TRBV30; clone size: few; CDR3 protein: CAWSVKGRGYTF; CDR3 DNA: TGTGCCTGGAGTGTAAAGGGACGAGGCTACACCTTC
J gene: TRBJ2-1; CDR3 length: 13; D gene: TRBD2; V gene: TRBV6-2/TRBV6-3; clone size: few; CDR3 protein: CASTPGLYNEQFF; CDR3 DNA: TGTGCCAGCACACCGGGACTATACAATGAGCAGTTCTTC
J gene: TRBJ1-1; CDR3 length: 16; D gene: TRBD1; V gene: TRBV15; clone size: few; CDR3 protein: CATSRVTGTGGTEAFF; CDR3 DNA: TGTGCCACCAGCAGAGTGACCGGGACAGGGGGCACTGAAGCTTTCTTT
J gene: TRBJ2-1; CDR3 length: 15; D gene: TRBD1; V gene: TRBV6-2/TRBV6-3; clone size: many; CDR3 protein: CASSSVLTGSNEQFF; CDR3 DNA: TGTGCCAGCAGTTCCGTCCTGACAGGGAGCAATGAGCAGTTCTTC
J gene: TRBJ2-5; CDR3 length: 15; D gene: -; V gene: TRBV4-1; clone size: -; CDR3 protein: CASSQVDRDQETQYF; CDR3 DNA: TGCGCCAGCAGCCAAGTGGACCGGGACCAAGAGACCCAGTACTTC
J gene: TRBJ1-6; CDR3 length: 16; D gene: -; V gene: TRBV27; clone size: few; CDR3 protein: CASSSFGADYNSPLHF; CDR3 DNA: TGTGCCAGCAGTTCATTCGGGGCAGACTATAATTCACCCCTCCACTTT
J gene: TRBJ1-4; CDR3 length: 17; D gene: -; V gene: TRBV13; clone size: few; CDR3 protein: CASSFSGAEGSGEKLFF; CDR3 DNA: TGTGCCAGCAGCTTCTCGGGTGCGGAGGGTTCTGGAGAAAAACTGTTTTTT
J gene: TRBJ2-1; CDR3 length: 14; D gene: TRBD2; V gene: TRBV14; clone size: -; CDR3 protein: CASSQFSGSNEQFF; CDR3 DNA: TGTGCCAGCAGCCAGTTTAGCGGGAGTAATGAGCAGTTCTTC
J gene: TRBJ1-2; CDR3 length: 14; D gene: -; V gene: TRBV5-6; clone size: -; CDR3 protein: CASSLDRTAYGYTF; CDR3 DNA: TGTGCCAGCAGCTTGGATAGGACAGCATATGGCTACACCTTC
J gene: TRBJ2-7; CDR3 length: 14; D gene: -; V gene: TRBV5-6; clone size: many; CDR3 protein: CASSFGPPSYEQYF; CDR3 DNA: TGTGCCAGCAGCTTTGGGCCGCCTTCCTACGAGCAGTACTTC
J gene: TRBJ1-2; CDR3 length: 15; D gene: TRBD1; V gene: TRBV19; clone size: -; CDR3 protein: CASSIAGGTGDGYTF; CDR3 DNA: TGTGCCAGTAGTATAGCGGGGGGGACAGGGGATGGCTACACCTTC
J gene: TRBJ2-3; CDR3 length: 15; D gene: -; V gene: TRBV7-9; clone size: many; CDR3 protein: CASSSGTLEGHTQYF; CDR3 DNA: TGTGCCAGCAGCTCAGGGACACTTGAGGGTCATACGCAGTATTTT
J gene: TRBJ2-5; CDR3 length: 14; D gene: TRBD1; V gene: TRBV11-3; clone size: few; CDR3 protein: CASSLGGQVETQYF; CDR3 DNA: TGTGCCAGCAGCTTAGGCGGACAGGTAGAGACCCAGTACTTC
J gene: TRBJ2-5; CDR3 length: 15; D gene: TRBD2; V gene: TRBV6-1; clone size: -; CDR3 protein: CASSPRAGVRETQYF; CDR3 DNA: TGTGCCAGCAGTCCGCGGGCGGGAGTGAGGGAGACCCAGTACTTC
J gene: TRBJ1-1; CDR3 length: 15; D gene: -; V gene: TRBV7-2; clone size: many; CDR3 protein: CASSLAPGMNTEAFF; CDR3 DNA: TGTGCCAGCAGCTTAGCTCCGGGGATGAACACTGAAGCTTTCTTT
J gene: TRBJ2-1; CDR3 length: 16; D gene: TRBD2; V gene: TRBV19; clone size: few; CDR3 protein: CASSISGESLKNEQFF; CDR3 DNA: TGTGCCAGTAGCATTAGCGGGGAATCCCTGAAGAATGAGCAGTTCTTC
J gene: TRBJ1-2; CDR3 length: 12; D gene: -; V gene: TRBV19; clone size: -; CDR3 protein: CATRAAFYGYTF; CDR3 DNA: TGTGCCACCCGAGCGGCGTTCTATGGCTACACCTTC
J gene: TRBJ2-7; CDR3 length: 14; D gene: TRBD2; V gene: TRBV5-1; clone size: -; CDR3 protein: CASSFSAGAYEQYF; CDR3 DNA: TGCGCCAGCAGCTTCTCAGCGGGAGCCTACGAGCAGTACTTC
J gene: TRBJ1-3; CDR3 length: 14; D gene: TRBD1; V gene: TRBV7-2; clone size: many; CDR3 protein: CASRRTGTGNTIYF; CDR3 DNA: TGTGCCAGCAGGAGGACAGGGACTGGAAACACCATATATTTT
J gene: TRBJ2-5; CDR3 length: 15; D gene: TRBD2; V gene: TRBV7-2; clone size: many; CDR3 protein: CASSITSGSAKTQYF; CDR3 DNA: TGTGCCAGCAGCATAACTAGCGGGAGTGCGAAGACCCAGTACTTC
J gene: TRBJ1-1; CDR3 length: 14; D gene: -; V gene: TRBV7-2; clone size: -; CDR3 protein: CASSSGPLNTEAFF; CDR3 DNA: TGTGCCAGCAGCTCCGGCCCCTTGAACACTGAAGCTTTCTTT
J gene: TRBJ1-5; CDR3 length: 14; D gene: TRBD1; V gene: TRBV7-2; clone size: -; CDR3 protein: CASSLRQGGQPQHF; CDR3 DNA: TGTGCCAGCAGCTTACGGCAGGGGGGACAGCCCCAGCATTTT
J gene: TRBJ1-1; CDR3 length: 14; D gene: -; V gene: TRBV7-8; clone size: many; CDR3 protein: CASSLAWADSEAFF; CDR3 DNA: TGTGCCAGCAGCTTAGCTTGGGCAGATTCTGAAGCTTTCTTT
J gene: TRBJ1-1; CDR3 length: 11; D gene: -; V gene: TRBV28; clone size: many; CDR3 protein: CASRTTGRAFF; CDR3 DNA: TGTGCCAGCAGAACGACAGGACGAGCTTTCTTT
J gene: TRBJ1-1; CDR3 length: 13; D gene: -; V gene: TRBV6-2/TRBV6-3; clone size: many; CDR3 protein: CASNSYRDTEAFF; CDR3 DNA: TGTGCCAGCAATTCCTACAGGGACACTGAAGCTTTCTTT
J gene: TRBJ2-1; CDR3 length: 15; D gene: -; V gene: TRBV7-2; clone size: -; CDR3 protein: CASSFRSSSYNEQFF; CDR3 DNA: TGTGCCAGCAGCTTTCGGAGTTCCTCCTACAATGAGCAGTTCTTC
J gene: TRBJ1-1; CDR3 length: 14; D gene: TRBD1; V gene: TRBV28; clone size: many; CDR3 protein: CASSLWTGDTEAFF; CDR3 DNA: TGTGCCAGCAGTTTATGGACAGGGGACACTGAAGCTTTCTTT
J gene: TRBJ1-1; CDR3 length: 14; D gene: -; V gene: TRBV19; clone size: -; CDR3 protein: CASSIGVGSAEAFF; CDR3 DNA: TGTGCCAGTAGTATAGGGGTCGGCAGTGCTGAAGCTTTCTTT
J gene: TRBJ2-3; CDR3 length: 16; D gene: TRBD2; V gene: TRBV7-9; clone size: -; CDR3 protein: CASSPPLAGGEYTQYF; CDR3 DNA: TGTGCCAGCAGCCCGCCACTAGCGGGAGGGGAATATACGCAGTATTTT
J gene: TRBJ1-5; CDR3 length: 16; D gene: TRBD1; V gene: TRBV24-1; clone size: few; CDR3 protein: CATSDPRTGEDQPQHF; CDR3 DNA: TGTGCCACCAGTGATCCGCGGACAGGTGAGGATCAGCCCCAGCATTTT
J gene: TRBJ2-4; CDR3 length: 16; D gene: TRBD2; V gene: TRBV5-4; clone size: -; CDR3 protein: CASSLGRGSLRDIQYF; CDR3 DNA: TGTGCCAGCAGCTTAGGTCGCGGGAGCTTGAGAGACATTCAGTACTTC
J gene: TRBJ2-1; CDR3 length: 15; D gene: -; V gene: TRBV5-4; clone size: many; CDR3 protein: CASSPARGSYNEQFF; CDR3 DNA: TGTGCCAGCAGCCCGGCGCGAGGCTCCTACAATGAGCAGTTCTTC
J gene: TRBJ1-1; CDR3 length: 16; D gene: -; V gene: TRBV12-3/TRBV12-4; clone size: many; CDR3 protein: CASSLQLAGRTDMAFF; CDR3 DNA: TGTGCCAGCAGTTTACAATTGGCAGGGCGCACGGACATGGCTTTCTTT
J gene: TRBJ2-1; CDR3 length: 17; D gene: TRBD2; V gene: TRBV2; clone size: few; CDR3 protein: CASSATRTSGSYNEQFF; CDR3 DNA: TGTGCCAGCAGCGCAACCCGGACTAGCGGGTCCTACAATGAGCAGTTCTTC
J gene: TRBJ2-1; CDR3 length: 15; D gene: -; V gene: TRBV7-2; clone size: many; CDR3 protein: CASSLEARTYNEQFF; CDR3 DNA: TGTGCCAGCAGCTTAGAGGCTAGAACCTACAATGAGCAGTTCTTC
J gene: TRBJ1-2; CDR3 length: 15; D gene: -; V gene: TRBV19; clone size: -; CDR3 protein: CASSSDSRGNYGYTF; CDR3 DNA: TGTGCCAGTAGTTCGGACAGCAGGGGCAACTATGGCTACACCTTC
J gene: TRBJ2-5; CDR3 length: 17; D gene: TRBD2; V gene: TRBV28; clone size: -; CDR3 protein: CASSLFDRGRAEETQYF; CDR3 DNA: TGTGCCAGCAGTTTATTTGACCGCGGGAGGGCAGAGGAGACCCAGTACTTC
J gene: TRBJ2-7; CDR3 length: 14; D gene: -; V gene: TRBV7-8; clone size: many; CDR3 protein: CASSFIGGFYEQYF; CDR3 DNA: TGTGCCAGCAGCTTCATCGGGGGATTCTACGAGCAGTACTTC
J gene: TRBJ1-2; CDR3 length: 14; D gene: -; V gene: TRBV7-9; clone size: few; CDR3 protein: CASSYREFNYGYTF; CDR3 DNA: TGTGCCAGCAGCTACCGGGAATTCAACTATGGCTACACCTTC
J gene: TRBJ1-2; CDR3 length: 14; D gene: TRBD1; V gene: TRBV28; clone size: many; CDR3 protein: CASRRETGHYGYTF; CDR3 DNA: TGTGCCAGCAGACGCGAGACAGGGCACTATGGCTACACCTTC
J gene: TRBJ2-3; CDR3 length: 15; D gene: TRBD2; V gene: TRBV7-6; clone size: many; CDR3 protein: CASSETSGHTDTQYF; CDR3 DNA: TGTGCCAGCAGCGAAACTAGCGGACACACAGATACGCAGTATTTT
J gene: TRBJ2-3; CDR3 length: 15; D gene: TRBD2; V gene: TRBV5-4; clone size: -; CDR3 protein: CASSSGLAGADTQYF; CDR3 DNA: TGTGCCAGCAGCTCGGGACTAGCGGGAGCAGATACGCAGTATTTT
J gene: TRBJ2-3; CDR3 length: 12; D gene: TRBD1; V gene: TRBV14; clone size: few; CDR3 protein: CASSPGTGLQYF; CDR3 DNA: TGTGCCAGCAGCCCCGGGACAGGGTTGCAGTATTTT